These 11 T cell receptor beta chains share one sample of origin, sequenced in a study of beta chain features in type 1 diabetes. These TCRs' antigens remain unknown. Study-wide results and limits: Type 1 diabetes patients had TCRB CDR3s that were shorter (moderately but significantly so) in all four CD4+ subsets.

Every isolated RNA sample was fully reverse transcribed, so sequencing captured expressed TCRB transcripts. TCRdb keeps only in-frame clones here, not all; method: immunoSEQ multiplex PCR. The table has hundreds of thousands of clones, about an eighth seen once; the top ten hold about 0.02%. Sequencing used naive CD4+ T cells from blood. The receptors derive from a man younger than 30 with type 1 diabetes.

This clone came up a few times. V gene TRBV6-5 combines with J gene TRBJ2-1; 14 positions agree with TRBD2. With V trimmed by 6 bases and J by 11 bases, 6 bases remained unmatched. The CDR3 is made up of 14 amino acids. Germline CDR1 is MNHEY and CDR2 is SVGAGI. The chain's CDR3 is CASRTGLAGAQQFF. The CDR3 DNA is TGTGCCAGCAGGACGGGACTAGCGGGGGCCCAGCAGTTCTTC.

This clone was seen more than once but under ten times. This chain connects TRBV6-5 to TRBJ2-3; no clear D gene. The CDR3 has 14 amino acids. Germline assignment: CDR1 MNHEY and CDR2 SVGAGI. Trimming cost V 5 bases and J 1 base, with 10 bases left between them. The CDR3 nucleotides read TGTGCCAGCAGTAGTGGCGGAGGCACAGATACGCAGTATTTT. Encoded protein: CASSSGGGTDTQYF.

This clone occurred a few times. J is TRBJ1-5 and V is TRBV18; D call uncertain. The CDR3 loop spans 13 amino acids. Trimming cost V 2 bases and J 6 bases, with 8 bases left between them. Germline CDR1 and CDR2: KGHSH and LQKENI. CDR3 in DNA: TGTGCCAGCTCACCAGGGAGCGGTCAGCCCCAGCATTTT. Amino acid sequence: CASSPGSGQPQHF.

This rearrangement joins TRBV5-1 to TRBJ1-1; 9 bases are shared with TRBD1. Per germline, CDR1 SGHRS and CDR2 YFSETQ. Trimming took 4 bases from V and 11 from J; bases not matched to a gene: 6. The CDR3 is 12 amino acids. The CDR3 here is CASSPDRGAAFF. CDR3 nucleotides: TGCGCCAGCAGCCCGGACAGGGGTGCCGCTTTCTTT.

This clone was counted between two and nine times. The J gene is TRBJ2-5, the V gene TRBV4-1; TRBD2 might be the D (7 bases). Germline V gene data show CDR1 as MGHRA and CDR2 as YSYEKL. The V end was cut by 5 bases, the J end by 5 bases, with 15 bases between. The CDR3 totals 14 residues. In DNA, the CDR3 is TGCGCCAGCAGCTTTTGGGGGGGGCTCGAGACCCAGTACTTC. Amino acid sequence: CASSFWGGLETQYF.

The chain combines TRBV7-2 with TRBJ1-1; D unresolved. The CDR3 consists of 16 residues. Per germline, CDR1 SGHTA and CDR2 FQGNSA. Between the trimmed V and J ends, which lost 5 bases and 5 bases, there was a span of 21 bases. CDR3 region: CASSPRTLSGGTEAFF. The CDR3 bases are TGTGCCAGCAGCCCCCGGACCTTATCCGGTGGGACTGAAGCTTTCTTT.

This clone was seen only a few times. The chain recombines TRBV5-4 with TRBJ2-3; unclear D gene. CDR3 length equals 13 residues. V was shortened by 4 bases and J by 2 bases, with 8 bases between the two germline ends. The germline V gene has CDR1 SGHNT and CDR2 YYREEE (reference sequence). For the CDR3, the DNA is TGTGCCAGCAGCGAGAGCGCCACAGATACGCAGTATTTT. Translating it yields CASSESATDTQYF.

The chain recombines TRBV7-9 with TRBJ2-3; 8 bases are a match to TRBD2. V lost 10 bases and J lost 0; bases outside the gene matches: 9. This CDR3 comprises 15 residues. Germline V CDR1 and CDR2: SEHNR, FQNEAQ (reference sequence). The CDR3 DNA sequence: TGTGCCATCCATGCAGCGGGGGCCAGCACAGATACGCAGTATTTT. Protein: CAIHAAGASTDTQYF. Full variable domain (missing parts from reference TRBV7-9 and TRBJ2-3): DTGVSQNPRHKITKRGQNVTFRCDPISEHNRLYWYRQTLGQGPEFLTYFQNEAQLEKSRLLSDRFSAERPKGSFSTLEIQRTEQGDSAMYLCAIHAAGASTDTQYFGPGTRLTVL.

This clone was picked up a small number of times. The CDR3 region has the DNA TGTGCCACCAGCAGAGATCGGGGGACAGGGGATGGCTACACCTTC. Translation: CATSRDRGTGDGYTF. The chain uses TRBV15 and TRBJ1-2; TRBD1 agrees at 10 bases. Germline CDR1 is LNHNV and CDR2 is YYDKDF (reference sequence). The J segment lost 6 bases and the V segment lost 0 bases, leaving 4 bases of the junction unmatched. The CDR3 length is 15 residues.

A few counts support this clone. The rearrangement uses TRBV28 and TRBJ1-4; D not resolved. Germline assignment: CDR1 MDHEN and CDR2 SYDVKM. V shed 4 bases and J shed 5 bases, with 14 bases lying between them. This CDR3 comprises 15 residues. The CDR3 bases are TGTGCCAGCAGTTCTCTCAGATCCAAGAATGAAAAACTGTTTTTT. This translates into CASSSLRSKNEKLFF.

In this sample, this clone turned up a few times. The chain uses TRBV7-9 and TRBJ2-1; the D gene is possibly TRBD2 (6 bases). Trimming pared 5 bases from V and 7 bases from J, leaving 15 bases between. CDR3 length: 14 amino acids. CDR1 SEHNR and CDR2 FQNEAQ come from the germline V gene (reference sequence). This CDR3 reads CASSADYPGNEQFF. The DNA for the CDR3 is TGTGCCAGCAGCGCGGACTACCCCGGGAATGAGCAGTTCTTC. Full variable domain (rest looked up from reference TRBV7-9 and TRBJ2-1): DTGVSQNPRHKITKRGQNVTFRCDPISEHNRLYWYRQTLGQGPEFLTYFQNEAQLEKSRLLSDRFSAERPKGSFSTLEIQRTEQGDSAMYLCASSADYPGNEQFFGPGTRLTVL.